Each of the 14 T cell receptor beta chains below was sequenced from the same sample in a study of identical twins. Via MiXCR, TCRdb re-called the 5' RACE reads, giving one row per CDR3 protein. The sample records about 250,000 distinct CDR3 sequences, 6% to 8% being singletons. These data also formed part of another study, on yellow fever vaccine responses in identical twins.

Sample: CD8+ T cells sorted from blood. Source of these receptors: a woman younger than 35 in good health.

The V gene is TRBV2, the J gene TRBJ1-2; no definite D call. The CDR3 has 15 amino acids. V dropped 4 bases and J dropped 1 base, with 13 bases sitting between them. Germline assignment: CDR1 SNHLY and CDR2 FYNNEI. CDR3 DNA: TGTGCCAGCAGTGTTTCGCCAGACCTTAACTATGGCTACACCTTC. This codes for CASSVSPDLNYGYTF.

Of note for this clonotype: A much more abundant neighbour one base away suggests this may be a read error. The genes are TRBV4-1 and TRBJ2-1; possibly TRBD1 for D (5 bases). The CDR3 loop spans 15 amino acids. Germline CDR1 and CDR2: MGHRA and YSYEKL. Trimming stripped 1 base from V and 9 bases from J, with 16 bases between. CDR3 bases: TGCGCCAGCAGCCAAGTGGTCAGGGTTCGGGTTGAGCAGTTCTTC. This encodes CASSQVVRVRVEQFF.

This chain links TRBV3-1 with TRBJ1-1; 7 bases map to TRBD1. This CDR3 contains 13 residues. Trimming took 5 bases from V and 6 from J; bases not matched to a gene: 6. Looked up from germline, CDR1 is LGHDT and CDR2 is YNNKEL (reference sequence). As DNA, the CDR3 is TGTGCCAGCAGCTCCAGGGGGGGCGCTGAAGCTTTCTTT. It yields the protein CASSSRGGAEAFF.

This clonotype appeared a few times. This sequence joins TRBV5-1 and TRBJ2-2; D may be TRBD1 or TRBD2 (5 bases each). Germline V gene sequence: CDR1 SGHRS, CDR2 YFSETQ. There are 19 residues in the CDR3. Trimming pared 0 bases from V and 0 bases from J, leaving 18 bases between. The CDR3 bases are TGCGCCAGCAGCTTGGCGTTATTGGGCCAGGGACCGAACACCGGGGAGCTGTTTTTT. This gives the protein CASSLALLGQGPNTGELFF.

This clonotype was picked up a small number of times. V gene TRBV4-1 combines with J gene TRBJ1-2, with a possible D match to TRBD1 (5 bases). Trimming removed 4 bases at V and 5 bases at J, with 11 bases between. The CDR3 is 13 amino acids. Germline V gene lookup returns CDR1 MGHRA and CDR2 YSYEKL. This CDR3 is CASSLVGDYGYTF. The CDR3 bases are TGCGCCAGCAGCCTCGTGGGGGATTATGGCTACACCTTC.

This clonotype was seen at least ten times. A junction boundary mismatches the germline segment, possibly from a read error. The V and J genes are TRBV12-3 or TRBV12-4 and TRBJ2-1; D gene uncertain. The CDR3 length is 13 residues. This CDR3 reads CASSLGSYNEQFF. The CDR3 region has the DNA TGCGCCAGCAGCTTGGGCAGTTACAATGAGCAGTTCTTC.

This clonotype was counted many times. The chain recombines TRBV29-1 with TRBJ2-7; weak D call: TRBD1 (5 bases). CDR3 size: 15 residues. Trimming left V 3 bases short and J 1 base short, with 16 bases between. Germline V lookup: CDR1 SQVTM, CDR2 ANQGSEA. The chain's CDR3 is CSVELARTPSYEQYF. CDR3 nucleotide sequence: TGCAGCGTTGAGCTTGCTAGGACACCATCCTACGAGCAGTACTTC.

This clonotype came up many times. The rearrangement joins TRBV27 to TRBJ1-5; the D is unclear. The germline V gene encodes CDR1 MNHEY and CDR2 SMNVEV (reference sequence). This CDR3 is 15 amino acids long. Trimming took off 5 bases at V and 6 bases at J, with 17 bases between the two ends. The CDR3 spells CASSPAPWAGQPQHF. The CDR3 region has the DNA TGTGCCAGCAGTCCGGCTCCATGGGCGGGTCAGCCCCAGCATTTT.

This clonotype has at least ten counts. The chain carries TRBV4-1 and TRBJ2-3; unclear D gene. Looked up from germline, CDR1 is MGHRA and CDR2 is YSYEKL. The CDR3 length is 13 residues. Trimming stripped 0 bases from V and 5 bases from J, with 6 bases between. This CDR3 reads CASSQDVGDTQYF. DNA for the CDR3: TGCGCCAGCAGCCAAGATGTAGGAGATACGCAGTATTTT.

This sequence joins TRBV12-3 or TRBV12-4 and TRBJ1-6; unclear D gene. Trimming cost V 5 bases and J 10 bases, with 9 bases left between them. The CDR3 spans 12 residues. CDR3 amino acids: CASSPIVSPLHF. The CDR3 DNA reads TGTGCCAGCAGTCCCATCGTGTCACCCCTCCACTTT.

This clonotype was counted a few times. V usage is TRBV7-8 and J usage is TRBJ2-1; 10 bases map to TRBD2. The CDR3 is made up of 15 amino acids. Germline CDR1 and CDR2: SGHVS and FQNEAQ. Unmatched junction bases numbered 7, after V lost 4 bases and J lost 7 bases. In DNA form, the CDR3 reads TGTGCCAGCAGCTCCCAGCGGGAGGGCCTGAATGAGCAGTTCTTC. It codes for CASSSQREGLNEQFF.

In this sample, this clonotype turned up many times. The chain couples TRBV6-4 to TRBJ2-3; no reliable D call. CDR3 length equals 13 residues. Trimming removed 2 bases at V and 3 bases at J, with 6 bases between. The germline CDR1 and CDR2 sequences are MRHNA and SNTAGT. CDR3 nucleotides: TGTGCCAGCAGTGACGCAGAAACAGATACGCAGTATTTT. Amino acid sequence: CASSDAETDTQYF.

This chain uses TRBV9 with TRBJ2-1; TRBD2 matches 13 bases. Germline CDR1 SGDLS, CDR2 YYNGEE. The CDR3 sequence is 17 residues long. V gave up 0 bases and J gave up 2 bases; unmatched junction bases: 2. CDR3 bases: TGTGCCAGCAGCGTAGCGGGACTAGCGGGGACCTACAATGAGCAGTTCTTC. It translates to CASSVAGLAGTYNEQFF.

This clonotype was seen a handful of times. The chain joins TRBV28 to TRBJ2-7; 8 nucleotides line up with TRBD2. The CDR3 is 17 residues long. Trimming removed 4 bases from V and 5 bases from J; junction bases left unmatched: 16. Germline values: CDR1 MDHEN, CDR2 SYDVKM. The CDR3 protein is CASSSSPQTGTRNEQYF. CDR3 in DNA: TGTGCCAGCAGTTCATCCCCGCAAACCGGGACTAGGAACGAGCAGTACTTC. The full variable domain, rest sourced from reference TRBV28 and TRBJ2-7, is DVKVTQSSRYLVKRTGEKVFLECVQDMDHENMFWYRQDPGLGLRLIYFSYDVKMKEKGDIPEGYSVSREKKERFSLILESASTNQTSMYLCASSSSPQTGTRNEQYFGPGTRLTVT.